This T cell receptor (beta chain) was sequenced in a study of shared clonotypes between healthy human individuals (dated by TCRdb to 2018 to 2021). Study-wide context: A few men and a couple of women, aged 18 to 49 years, made up the cohort. For each donor, CD4 naive and CD4 memory were each given three plates, CD8 naive was given two plates, and CD8 memory was given one plate. The study deeply sequenced blood TCR repertoires of five healthy adults to estimate repertoire size and the extent of clonotype sharing between individuals. To increase sequencing depth and limit assay-specific biases, TCR repertoire library preparation and sequencing were carried out by different laboratories using diverse techniques. Per donor, leukapheresis produced somewhere between about 0.9 and 10 billion PBMCs.

This clone showed up many times. The clone's antigen remains unknown. Qualities for individual bases were not recorded, and no much larger clone is one base off. TCR CDR3 regions were amplified from genomic DNA by multiplex PCR using the deep immunoSEQ assay. Extracted genomic DNA from each cell subset was spread evenly across all wells of several immunoSEQ 96-well plates, with each plate serving as a replicate. For sorted subsets, each replicate PCR was loaded with around 200 ng genomic DNA, equivalent to 30,000 or so T cell genomes. Purified libraries were quantified with a Qubit 3.0 fluorometer, sized on a Bioanalyzer 2100, and re-quantified with the KAPA Library Quantification kit. Every immunoSEQ 96-well plate was sequenced on a separate single-read 150-cycle Illumina NextSeq 550 flow cell. Concerning the study's data processing: The immunoSEQ output contained only junctional sequences without quality scores, so filtering could not match that applied to full-length reads. To assign V/J genes and CDR3, sequences were annotated against IMGT germline references using PyIR, a Python wrapper for IgBLAST v1.9. Reads were removed for weak V/J assignments (E-value above 1e-6), missing CDR3, stop codons, out-of-frame junctions, or ambiguous translated residues. V3J clonotypes were defined as sequences sharing an identical inferred V gene, J gene, and CDR3 amino acid sequence. To compute the percentage overlap between repertoires, the number of shared unique clonotypes was divided by the size of the smaller repertoire. Richness of each repertoire was evaluated using RTK rarefaction, the Chao1 estimator, and Recon v2.1 estimates of unobserved clonotypes. OLGA was used to compute generation probabilities for all TCRbeta clonotypes that the gDNA method yielded from a few donors. The source is immuneACCESS, and TCRdb retained only in-frame sequences with V and J called. Part of the clones is not carried over; for the studies checked, unresolved V genes explain less than half of this, and the remainder is unexplained. V and J calls and clone size are those listed in that table; D and trimming were worked out from the DNA. This sample holds around 340,000 clones; 73% were observed only once. About 10% of the sample lies in the top ten.

The donors were healthy, HIV-negative adults with no recently reported acute infections or vaccinations. Only Caucasian adults living in Nashville, Tennessee, USA were represented among the donors. Magnetic negative selection was used to enrich CD4+ T cells, after which naive cells were positively selected on CD45RA and the negative fraction became the memory subset. Blood was collected by leukapheresis, and PBMCs were isolated by Ficoll-Histopaque density gradient centrifugation and then cryopreserved in liquid nitrogen vapor phase. Analytical flow cytometry was used to check the purity and quantity of every magnetically sorted T cell population. Genomic DNA was isolated from every sorted fraction and measured by UV absorbance on a Nanodrop 2000c. The full study reports these points: The small number of donors limited the genetic and exposure-history diversity represented. Compared with non-shared clonotypes, clonotypes shared by all four sorted-subset donors had higher generation probabilities. Pairwise subsampling led to the expectation that sequencing depth would affect the degree of clonotype sharing among donors. Naive subsets generally had larger estimated clonotype richness than memory subsets. Incomplete sequencing was indicated by rarefaction of sorted-subset datasets, despite the large sequencing depth. Only blood was sampled, and tissue TCR repertoires likely differ from those in blood. Approximately 4.8% of naive CD4, 3% to 3.5% of naive CD8, 2% to 2.5% of memory CD4, and 0.35% to 0.4% of memory CD8 clonotypes were shared across several donors.

For CDR1 and CDR2, the germline V gene lists SGHDN and FVKESK. V loses 6 bases of germline sequence and J loses 8 bases, and the interval between the two ends is 11 bases. The CDR3 starts with the cysteine, ends with the phenylalanine, and has 12 residues. Of the read, only the CDR3 DNA is kept; its 36 bases are in frame from base 1. Sample: memory CD4+ T cells sorted from blood. In the paper's terms, the cell subset or site label means: CD45RA-negative fraction. This sequence originates from a man in his thirties or forties in good health. This chain joins TRBV14 to TRBJ1-3; no D segment can be confidently identified. The CDR3 region has the sequence CASSLNRDTIYF. The DNA sequence follows: TGTGCCAGCAGTCTTAACCGGGACACCATATATTTT.